Listed below are T cell receptor beta chains from one sample, sequenced in a study of T cell changes during pregnancy in multiple sclerosis. TCRdb's copy holds only in-frame clones and misses some; the assay was immunoSEQ multiplex PCR. In the table there are some 39,000 clones, 91% of which are singletons. The specimen was CD4+ T cells from peripheral blood mononuclear cells, collected in the second trimester of pregnancy. Receptors originate from a female donor in good health, enrolled as a control in a pregnancy study. CDR3s include the opening cysteine and the closing phenylalanine or tryptophan. A D gene is named only where the DNA matches it firmly. Not all rows give a size; the values are once, few, many and, for expanded clones, a class.

d_gene	v_gene	abundance	j_gene	len	CDR3aa	CDR3nt
TRBD1	TRBV27	NA	TRBJ1-1	15	CASGYRGLLNTEAFF	TGTGCCAGCGGTTACAGGGGCTTATTGAACACTGAAGCTTTCTTT
TRBD1	TRBV4-3	NA	TRBJ2-7	14	CASSLGQGVAEQYF	TGCGCCAGCAGCCTGGGACAGGGGGTTGCTGAGCAGTACTTC
NA	TRBV20-1	NA	TRBJ1-1	11	CSARDSLQAFF	TGCAGTGCTAGGGACAGTCTTCAGGCTTTCTTT
NA	TRBV27	NA	TRBJ2-5	13	CASSFGPARTQYF	TGTGCCAGCAGTTTCGGTCCCGCCCGGACCCAGTACTTC
NA	TRBV10-3	NA	TRBJ2-5	14	CAISENGREETQYF	TGTGCCATCAGTGAGAATGGCAGGGAAGAGACCCAGTACTTC
NA	TRBV11-2	NA	TRBJ1-3	13	CASSLAPGNTIYF	TGTGCCAGCAGCTTAGCTCCAGGGAACACCATATATTTT
NA	TRBV2	once	TRBJ2-5	14	CASGVEAHEETQYF	TGTGCCAGCGGAGTCGAGGCCCACGAAGAGACCCAGTACTTC
TRBD2	TRBV7-2	NA	TRBJ2-5	14	CASSLDSGVKTQYF	TGTGCCAGCAGCTTAGATAGCGGGGTAAAGACCCAGTACTTC
TRBD2	TRBV9	NA	TRBJ2-1	15	CASSDRSGGHNEQFF	TGTGCCAGCAGCGACCGTAGCGGGGGGCACAATGAGCAGTTCTTC
NA	TRBV19	NA	TRBJ1-1	15	CASSINPDWRAEAFF	TGTGCCAGTAGTATTAACCCGGACTGGAGGGCTGAAGCTTTCTTT
NA	TRBV7-2	NA	TRBJ1-3	14	CASSPGNSGNTIYF	TGTGCCAGCAGCCCAGGCAACTCTGGAAACACCATATATTTT
NA	TRBV15	NA	TRBJ1-1	13	CATSAHRNTEAFF	TGTGCCACCAGCGCACACAGGAACACTGAAGCTTTCTTT
TRBD2	TRBV29-1	NA	TRBJ2-4	17	CSAMTSGGAAAKNIQYF	TGCAGCGCAATGACTAGCGGGGGGGCCGCAGCCAAAAACATTCAGTACTTC
TRBD1	TRBV7-2	NA	TRBJ2-7	14	CASSLWTGQGEQYF	TGTGCCAGCAGCTTATGGACAGGGCAGGGCGAGCAGTACTTC
NA	TRBV5-5	NA	TRBJ2-3	14	CASTVRQSTDTQYF	TGTGCCAGCACAGTGCGGCAGAGCACAGATACGCAGTATTTT
NA	TRBV28	NA	TRBJ1-5	13	CASSLGSRQPQHF	TGTGCCAGCAGTTTAGGGTCGCGGCAGCCCCAGCATTTT
TRBD1	TRBV18	NA	TRBJ2-7	17	CASSPSSGRDRSYEQYF	TGTGCCAGCTCCCCCTCATCAGGCCGGGACAGGAGCTACGAGCAGTACTTC
NA	TRBV30	NA	TRBJ1-2	11	CAWDFRVGYTF	TGTGCCTGGGACTTTCGGGTTGGCTACACCTTC
TRBD1	TRBV7-9	once	TRBJ2-7	15	CASRRAGTGDREQYF	TGTGCCAGCAGACGGGCGGGGACAGGGGATCGCGAGCAGTACTTC
TRBD1	TRBV7-2	NA	TRBJ1-2	14	CASTPGQGDYGYTF	TGTGCCAGCACACCGGGGCAGGGGGATTATGGCTACACCTTC
NA	TRBV4-1	NA	TRBJ1-2	16	CASSQEAPADFYGYTF	TGCGCCAGCAGCCAAGAGGCCCCGGCGGACTTTTATGGCTACACCTTC
TRBD1	TRBV19	NA	TRBJ2-7	15	CASRDGQGGTYEQYF	TGTGCCAGTAGGGACGGACAGGGCGGGACCTACGAGCAGTACTTC
TRBD2	TRBV5-6	NA	TRBJ2-3	16	CASSLEGRGGTDTQYF	TGTGCCAGCAGCTTGGAGGGGCGGGGGGGCACAGATACGCAGTATTTT
TRBD1	TRBV4-3	NA	TRBJ2-2	13	CASTGQGPGELFF	TGCGCCAGCACCGGACAGGGCCCCGGGGAGCTGTTTTTT
NA	TRBV5-1	NA	TRBJ2-7	16	CASSKTSRGSSYEQYF	TGCGCCAGCAGCAAGACTAGCAGGGGTAGCTCCTACGAGCAGTACTTC
TRBD1	TRBV4-1	NA	TRBJ1-1	17	CASSQDRGQGGFTEAFF	TGCGCCAGCAGCCAAGATAGGGGGCAGGGGGGATTCACTGAAGCTTTCTTT